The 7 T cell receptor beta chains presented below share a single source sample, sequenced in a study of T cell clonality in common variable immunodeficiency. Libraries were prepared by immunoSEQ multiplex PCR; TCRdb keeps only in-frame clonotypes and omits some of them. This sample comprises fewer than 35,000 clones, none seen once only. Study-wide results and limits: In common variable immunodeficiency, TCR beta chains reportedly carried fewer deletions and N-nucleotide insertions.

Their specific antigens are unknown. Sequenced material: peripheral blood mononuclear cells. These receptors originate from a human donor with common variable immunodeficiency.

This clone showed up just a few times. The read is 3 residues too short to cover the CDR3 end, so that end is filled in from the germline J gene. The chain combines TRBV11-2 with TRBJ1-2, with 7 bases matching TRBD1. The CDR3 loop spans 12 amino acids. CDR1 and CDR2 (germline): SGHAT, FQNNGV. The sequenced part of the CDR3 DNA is TGTGCCAGCAGCTTGGCAGGGGGGCAG. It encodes CASSLAGGQ. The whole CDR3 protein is CASSLAGGQYTF.

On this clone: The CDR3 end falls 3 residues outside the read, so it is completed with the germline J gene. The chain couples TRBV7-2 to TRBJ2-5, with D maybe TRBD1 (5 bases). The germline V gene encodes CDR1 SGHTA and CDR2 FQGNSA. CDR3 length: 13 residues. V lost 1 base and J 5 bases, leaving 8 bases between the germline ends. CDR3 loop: CASSLEGRETQYF. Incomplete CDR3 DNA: TGTGCCAGCAGCTTAGAGGGGCGGGAGACC.

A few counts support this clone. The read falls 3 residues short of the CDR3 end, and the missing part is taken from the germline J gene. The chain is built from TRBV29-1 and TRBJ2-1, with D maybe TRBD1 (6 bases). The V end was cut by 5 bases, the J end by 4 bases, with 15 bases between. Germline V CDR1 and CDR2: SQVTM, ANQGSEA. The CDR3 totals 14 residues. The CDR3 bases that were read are TGCAGCGTTCGACAGGCCCGGGGTTACAATGAG. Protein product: CSVRQARGYNE. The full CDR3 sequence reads CSVRQARGYNEQFF.

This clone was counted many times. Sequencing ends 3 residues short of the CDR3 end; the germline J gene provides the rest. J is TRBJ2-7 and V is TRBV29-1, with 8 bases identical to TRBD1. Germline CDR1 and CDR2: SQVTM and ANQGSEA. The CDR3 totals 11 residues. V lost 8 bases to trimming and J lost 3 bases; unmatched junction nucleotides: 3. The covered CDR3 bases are TGCAGCTTCGGACAGGGCTACGAG. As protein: CSFGQGYE. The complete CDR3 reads CSFGQGYEQYF.

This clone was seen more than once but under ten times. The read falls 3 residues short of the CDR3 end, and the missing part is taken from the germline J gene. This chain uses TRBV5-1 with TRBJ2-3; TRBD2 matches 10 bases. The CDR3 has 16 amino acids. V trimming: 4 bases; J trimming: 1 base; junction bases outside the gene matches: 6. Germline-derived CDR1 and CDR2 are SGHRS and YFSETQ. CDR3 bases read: TGCGCCAGCAGCCCTAGGACTAGCGGACGCACAGATACG. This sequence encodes CASSPRTSGRTDT. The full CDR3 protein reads CASSPRTSGRTDTQYF.

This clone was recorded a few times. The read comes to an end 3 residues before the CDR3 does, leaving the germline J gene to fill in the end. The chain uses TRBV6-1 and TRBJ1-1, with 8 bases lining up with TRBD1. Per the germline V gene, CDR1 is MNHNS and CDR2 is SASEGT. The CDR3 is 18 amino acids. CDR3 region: CASSEVFRVGQALEGAFF. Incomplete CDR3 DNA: TGTGCCAGCAGTGAAGTGTTTAGGGTGGGACAGGCCCTTGAGGGA.

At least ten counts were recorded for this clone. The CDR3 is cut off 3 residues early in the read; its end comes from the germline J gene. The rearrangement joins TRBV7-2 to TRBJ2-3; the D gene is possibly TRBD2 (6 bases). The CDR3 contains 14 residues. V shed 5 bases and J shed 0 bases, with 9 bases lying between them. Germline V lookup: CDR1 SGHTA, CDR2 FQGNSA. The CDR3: CASSRRGSTDTQYF. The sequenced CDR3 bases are TGTGCCAGCAGCCGTCGGGGGAGCACAGATACG.